The next 21 T cell receptor beta chains were all read from a single sample in a study of cytomegalovirus exposure and HLA in healthy donors. With 60 Vbeta and 13 Jbeta primers, the PCR was carried out. Clones were read by immunoSEQ multiplex PCR, and TCRdb kept only the in-frame ones, dropping some. The sample lists about 130,000 clones; around 73% were seen once. Material for sequencing was PBMCs. Receptor source: a man aged 25-45 years in good health and CMV-seropositive.

The chain is built from TRBV2 and TRBJ2-2; a possible D gene is TRBD1 (5 bases). CDR1 SNHLY and CDR2 FYNNEI come from the germline V gene. The CDR3 totals 15 residues. V gave up 6 bases and J gave up 4 bases, with 15 bases separating them. CDR3 DNA: TGTGCCAGCAGAGCCGCTGATCAGGGCACCGGGGAGCTGTTTTTT. This encodes CASRAADQGTGELFF. Combining the CDR3 with reference TRBV2 and TRBJ2-2 gives the whole variable domain EPEVTQTPSHQVTQMGQEVILRCVPISNHLYFYWYRQILGQKVEFLVSFYNNEISEKSEIFDDQFSVERPDGSNFTLKIRSTKLEDSAMYFCASRAADQGTGELFFGEGSRLTVL.

The chain couples TRBV5-4 to TRBJ2-7, with 9 bases lining up with TRBD1. V shed 4 bases and J 3 bases; nucleotides not matched to a gene: 8. CDR3 length: 15 residues. In germline, CDR1 is SGHNT, CDR2 YYREEE (reference sequence). The DNA of the CDR3 is TGTGCCAGCAGCACGGGGACAGGGCCTAACTACGAGCAGTACTTC. Translated, it gives CASSTGTGPNYEQYF.

This rearrangement joins TRBV19 to TRBJ1-2, with a possible D match to TRBD1 (5 bases). The CDR3 runs 14 residues. Germline V CDR1 and CDR2: LNHDA, SQIVND (reference sequence). V lost 3 bases to trimming and J lost 6 bases, with 14 bases between them. DNA of the CDR3: TGTGCCAGTAGTATCAGGAGGGACGGCCATGGCTACACCTTC. This codes for CASSIRRDGHGYTF.

The chain is built from TRBV10-2 and TRBJ2-2, with a weak D call TRBD2 (7 bases). The CDR3 contains 15 residues. Germline assignment: CDR1 WSHSY and CDR2 SAAADI. V lost 7 bases, J lost 5 bases, and 17 bases lay in between. CDR3 sequence: CASMGGGARTGELFF. As DNA, the CDR3 is TGCGCCAGCATGGGTGGGGGGGCGAGGACCGGGGAGCTGTTTTTT.

The rearrangement joins TRBV21-1 to TRBJ2-1; TRBD1, the D gene given by the table, was not confirmed from the DNA. TRBV21-1 is a pseudogene. The CDR3 consists of 14 residues. The chain's CDR3 is CASSKAGTGVGQFF. The CDR3 DNA is TGTGCCAGCAGCAAAGCCGGTACAGGGGTTGGGCAGTTCTTC.

CDR3 in amino acids: CASSLAAAGGPYEQYF. The CDR3 region has the DNA TGCGCCAGCAGCTTGGCCGCGGCGGGAGGGCCTTACGAGCAGTACTTC. V usage is TRBV5-1 and J usage is TRBJ2-7; TRBD2 agrees at 9 bases. This CDR3 contains 16 residues. The germline V gene encodes CDR1 SGHRS and CDR2 YFSETQ. Unmatched junction bases numbered 8, after V lost 0 bases and J lost 4 bases.

This sequence joins TRBV6-5 and TRBJ2-7; tentative D call: TRBD2 (7 bases). CDR3 length: 16 amino acids. Germline lookup yields CDR1 MNHEY and CDR2 SVGAGI. Trimming took off 0 bases at V and 3 bases at J, with 15 bases between the two ends. CDR3 loop: CASSYSKQRGHYEQYF. Written as DNA, the CDR3 is TGTGCCAGCAGTTACTCGAAGCAGCGGGGACACTACGAGCAGTACTTC.

The chain uses TRBV4-2 and TRBJ2-1; tentatively, D is TRBD2 (5 bases). The CDR3 length is 13 residues. V dropped 1 base and J dropped 5 bases, with 6 bases sitting between them. CDR1 LGHNA and CDR2 YNFKEQ come from the germline V gene. CDR3 in amino acids: CASSQGTDNEQFF. CDR3 nucleotide sequence: TGTGCCAGCAGCCAAGGGACTGACAATGAGCAGTTCTTC.

The V and J genes are TRBV27 and TRBJ2-1; TRBD2 matches 8 bases. V was pared by 3 bases and J by 0 bases, with 7 bases of the junction left unmatched. The germline V gene has CDR1 MNHEY and CDR2 SMNVEV (reference sequence). The CDR3 extends over 17 amino acids. CDR3 nucleotide sequence: TGTGCCAGCAGTTTGACGATTAGCGGGATCTCCTACAATGAGCAGTTCTTC. Its translation is CASSLTISGISYNEQFF.

The V call is TRBV7-9, the J call TRBJ1-2; the match to TRBD1 covers 9 bases. Germline V gives CDR1 SEHNR, CDR2 FQNEAQ (reference sequence). The CDR3 contains 13 residues. With 6 bases clipped from V and 2 bases from J, the junction kept 1 base outside the gene matches. CDR3 nucleotide sequence: TGTGCCAGCAGGGGGACAGGGAACTATGGCTACACCTTC. Translation: CASRGTGNYGYTF.

The V call is TRBV7-2, the J call TRBJ1-1; D uncertain. CDR1 is SGHTA and CDR2 is FQGNSA in the germline V gene. Trimming shortened V by 5 bases and J by 0 bases, and 7 bases separated the two germline ends. The CDR3 is made up of 13 amino acids. The DNA for the CDR3 is TGTGCCAGCAGCGGTGCGGTGAACACTGAAGCTTTCTTT. Translated, it gives CASSGAVNTEAFF.

The CDR3 coding sequence is TGTGCCAGCAGTGGACAGGGGAGCACAGATACGCAGTATTTT. It specifies CASSGQGSTDTQYF. The chain recombines TRBV2 with TRBJ2-3; the match to TRBD1 covers 8 bases. Germline V gives CDR1 SNHLY, CDR2 FYNNEI. Trimming at V came to 4 bases and at J to 0 bases, leaving 0 bases not matched to a gene. This CDR3 contains 14 residues.

The rearrangement links TRBV27 to TRBJ2-2; TRBD2 matches at 9 bases. Germline V gene lookup returns CDR1 MNHEY and CDR2 SMNVEV (reference sequence). CDR3 size: 14 residues. J lost 7 bases, V lost 6 bases, and 6 bases had no gene match. The CDR3 DNA sequence: TGTGCCAGCAGGCCAGGGACTAGCAACGGGGAGCTGTTTTTT. Its protein is CASRPGTSNGELFF.

Concerning this clone itself: The junction and the germline gene differ at one end; a read error may be behind it. The V call is TRBV7-7, the J call TRBJ2-5, with 9 nucleotides matching TRBD1. This CDR3 has 14 amino acids. In germline, CDR1 is SSHAT, CDR2 FNYEAQ (reference sequence). CDR3 in amino acids: CASSQQGASETQYF. The CDR3, as DNA: TGTGCTAGCAGCCAACAGGGGGCGTCGGAGACCCAGTACTTC.

The chain is built from TRBV5-8 and TRBJ1-3; 8 bases agree with TRBD1. The V gene end was trimmed by 7 bases and the J gene end by 4 bases; junction bases not matched to a gene: 7. The CDR3 sequence is 14 residues long. CDR1 is SGHTS, CDR2 YDEGEE, per germline. The DNA for the CDR3 is TGTGCCAGCCGCAACAGGGGGACCGGAAACACCATATATTTT. This gives the protein CASRNRGTGNTIYF.

CDR3 nucleotides: TGTGCCAGTTCGCAGGGTTACGAGCAGTACTTC. Amino acid sequence: CASSQGYEQYF. The V call is TRBV2, the J call TRBJ2-7; perhaps TRBD1 as D (5 bases). CDR1 is SNHLY, CDR2 FYNNEI, per germline. V lost 9 bases, J lost 4 bases, and 10 bases lay in between. The CDR3 is 11 amino acids. The variable domain in full, completed from reference TRBV2 and TRBJ2-7, reads EPEVTQTPSHQVTQMGQEVILRCVPISNHLYFYWYRQILGQKVEFLVSFYNNEISEKSEIFDDQFSVERPDGSNFTLKIRSTKLEDSAMYFCASSQGYEQYFGPGTRLTVT.

A single count supports this clone. This rearrangement joins TRBV27 to TRBJ2-1; TRBD2 agrees at 7 bases. The CDR3 has 16 amino acids. Germline-derived CDR1 and CDR2 are MNHEY and SMNVEV (reference sequence). Trimming removed 5 bases from V and 4 bases from J; junction bases left unmatched: 11. The CDR3 DNA reads TGTGCCAGCAGTGTACTAGGACTAGGAGGGTACAATGAGCAGTTCTTC. Amino acids: CASSVLGLGGYNEQFF.

This rearrangement joins TRBV7-3 to TRBJ2-1, with TRBD2 matching over 10 bases. The CDR3 runs to 15 residues. Unmatched junction bases numbered 4, after V lost 2 bases and J lost 6 bases. CDR1 and CDR2 from the germline V gene are SGHTA and FQGTGA. The CDR3 is CASSLGLAGVNEQFF. DNA for the CDR3: TGTGCCAGCAGCTTAGGGCTAGCGGGAGTCAATGAGCAGTTCTTC. The full variable domain, with the rest looked up from reference TRBV7-3 and TRBJ2-1, is GAGVSQTPSNKVTEKGKYVELRCDPISGHTALYWYRQSLGQGPEFLIYFQGTGAADDSGLPNDRFFAVRPEGSVSTLKIQRTERGDSAVYLCASSLGLAGVNEQFFGPGTRLTVL.

This chain links TRBV29-1 with TRBJ1-2; weak D call: TRBD1 (5 bases). V shed 7 bases and J shed 1 base, with 7 bases lying between them. CDR3 length: 11 residues. Germline CDR1 and CDR2: SQVTM and ANQGSEA. In nucleotides, the CDR3 is TGCAGCGCGGACATTAACTATGGCTACACCTTC. Translating gives CSADINYGYTF.

The genes are TRBV5-4 and TRBJ1-2; D possibly corresponds to TRBD1 (5 bases). Between the trimmed V and J ends, which lost 5 bases and 2 bases, there was a span of 16 bases. The CDR3 is made up of 15 amino acids. Germline V lookup: CDR1 SGHNT, CDR2 YYREEE (reference sequence). CDR3 nucleotide sequence: TGTGCCAGCAGGTTGATAGGACAAGCCAACTATGGCTACACCTTC. Its protein product is CASRLIGQANYGYTF.

The genes are TRBV11-2 and TRBJ2-7, with TRBD1 as a possible D gene (6 bases). Germline values: CDR1 SGHAT, CDR2 FQNNGV. CDR3 length: 14 amino acids. Trimming left V 1 base short and J 3 bases short, with 10 bases between. The DNA for the CDR3 is TGTGCCAGCAGCTTAGTGGGCAGGGGCTACGAGCAGTACTTC. Translating it yields CASSLVGRGYEQYF. The variable domain in full, completed from reference TRBV11-2 and TRBJ2-7, reads EAGVAQSPRYKIIEKRQSVAFWCNPISGHATLYWYQQILGQGPKLLIQFQNNGVVDDSQLPKDRFSAERLKGVDSTLKIQPAKLEDSAVYLCASSLVGRGYEQYFGPGTRLTVT.